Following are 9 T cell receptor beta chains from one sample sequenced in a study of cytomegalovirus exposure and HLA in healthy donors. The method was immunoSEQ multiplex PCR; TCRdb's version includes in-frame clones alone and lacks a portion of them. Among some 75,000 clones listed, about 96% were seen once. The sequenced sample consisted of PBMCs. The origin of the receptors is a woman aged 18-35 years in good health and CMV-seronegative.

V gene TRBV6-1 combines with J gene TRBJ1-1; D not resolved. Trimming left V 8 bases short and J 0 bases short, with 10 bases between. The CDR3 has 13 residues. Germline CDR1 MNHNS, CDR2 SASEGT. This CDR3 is CASSSQMNTEAFF. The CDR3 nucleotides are TGTGCCAGCTCGTCGCAGATGAACACTGAAGCTTTCTTT.

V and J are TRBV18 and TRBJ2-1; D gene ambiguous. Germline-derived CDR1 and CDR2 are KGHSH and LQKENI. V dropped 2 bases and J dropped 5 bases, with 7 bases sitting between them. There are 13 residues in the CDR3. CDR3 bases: TGTGCCAGCTCACCAGGGCCAGACAATGAGCAGTTCTTC. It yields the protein CASSPGPDNEQFF. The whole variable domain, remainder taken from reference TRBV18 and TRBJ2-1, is NAGVMQNPRHLVRRRGQEARLRCSPMKGHSHVYWYRQLPEEGLKFMVYLQKENIIDESGMPKERFSAEFPKEGPSILRIQQVVRGDSAAYFCASSPGPDNEQFFGPGTRLTVL.

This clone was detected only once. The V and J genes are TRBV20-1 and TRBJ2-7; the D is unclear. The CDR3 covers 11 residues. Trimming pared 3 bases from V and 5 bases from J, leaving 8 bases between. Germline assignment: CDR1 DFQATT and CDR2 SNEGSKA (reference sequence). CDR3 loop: CSARPPDEQYF. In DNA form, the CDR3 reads TGCAGTGCTAGGCCACCGGACGAGCAGTACTTC.

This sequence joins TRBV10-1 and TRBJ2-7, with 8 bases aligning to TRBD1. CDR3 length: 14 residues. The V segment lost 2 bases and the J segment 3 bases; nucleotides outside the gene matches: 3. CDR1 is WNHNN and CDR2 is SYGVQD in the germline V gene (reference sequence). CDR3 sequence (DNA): TGCGCCAGCAGTGAGGTTGGGACAGGCTACGAGCAGTACTTC. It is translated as CASSEVGTGYEQYF.

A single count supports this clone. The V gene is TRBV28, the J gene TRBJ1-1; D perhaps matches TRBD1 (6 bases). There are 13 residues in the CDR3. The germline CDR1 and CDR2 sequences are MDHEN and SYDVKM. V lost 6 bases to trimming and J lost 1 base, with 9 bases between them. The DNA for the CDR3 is TGTGCCAGCAGGGGGGGGCAGAACACTGAAGCTTTCTTT. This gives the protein CASRGGQNTEAFF.

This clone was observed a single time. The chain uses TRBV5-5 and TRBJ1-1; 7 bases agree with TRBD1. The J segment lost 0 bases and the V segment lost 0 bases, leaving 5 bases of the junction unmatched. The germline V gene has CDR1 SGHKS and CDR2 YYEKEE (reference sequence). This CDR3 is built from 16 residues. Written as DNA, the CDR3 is TGTGCCAGCAGCTTGGAGGGACAGCCAATGAACACTGAAGCTTTCTTT. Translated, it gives CASSLEGQPMNTEAFF.

CDR3 sequence reads: CAITRLAGGTNTGELFF. CDR3 bases: TGTGCCATCACCCGTCTAGCGGGAGGCACGAACACCGGGGAGCTGTTTTTT. V is TRBV10-3 and J is TRBJ2-2; TRBD2 aligns across 11 bases. This CDR3 contains 17 residues. V was pared by 7 bases and J by 0 bases, with 7 bases of the junction left unmatched. Germline-derived CDR1 and CDR2 are ENHRY and SYGVKD.

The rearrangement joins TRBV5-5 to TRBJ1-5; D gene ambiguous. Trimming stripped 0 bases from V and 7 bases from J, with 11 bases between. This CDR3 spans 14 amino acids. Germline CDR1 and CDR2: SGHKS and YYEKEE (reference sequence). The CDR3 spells CASSLGASEQPQHF. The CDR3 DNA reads TGTGCCAGCAGCTTGGGGGCCTCGGAACAGCCCCAGCATTTT.

This chain's CDR3 is CASSDELAGGGYQETQYF. CDR3 nucleotides: TGTGCCAGCAGTGATGAGCTAGCGGGAGGAGGGTACCAAGAGACCCAGTACTTC. The V call is TRBV25-1, the J call TRBJ2-5, with 11 bases aligning to TRBD2. V lost 3 bases to trimming and J lost 0 bases; unmatched junction nucleotides: 9. The length of the CDR3 is 18 residues. Germline V CDR1 and CDR2: MGHDK, SYGVNS.